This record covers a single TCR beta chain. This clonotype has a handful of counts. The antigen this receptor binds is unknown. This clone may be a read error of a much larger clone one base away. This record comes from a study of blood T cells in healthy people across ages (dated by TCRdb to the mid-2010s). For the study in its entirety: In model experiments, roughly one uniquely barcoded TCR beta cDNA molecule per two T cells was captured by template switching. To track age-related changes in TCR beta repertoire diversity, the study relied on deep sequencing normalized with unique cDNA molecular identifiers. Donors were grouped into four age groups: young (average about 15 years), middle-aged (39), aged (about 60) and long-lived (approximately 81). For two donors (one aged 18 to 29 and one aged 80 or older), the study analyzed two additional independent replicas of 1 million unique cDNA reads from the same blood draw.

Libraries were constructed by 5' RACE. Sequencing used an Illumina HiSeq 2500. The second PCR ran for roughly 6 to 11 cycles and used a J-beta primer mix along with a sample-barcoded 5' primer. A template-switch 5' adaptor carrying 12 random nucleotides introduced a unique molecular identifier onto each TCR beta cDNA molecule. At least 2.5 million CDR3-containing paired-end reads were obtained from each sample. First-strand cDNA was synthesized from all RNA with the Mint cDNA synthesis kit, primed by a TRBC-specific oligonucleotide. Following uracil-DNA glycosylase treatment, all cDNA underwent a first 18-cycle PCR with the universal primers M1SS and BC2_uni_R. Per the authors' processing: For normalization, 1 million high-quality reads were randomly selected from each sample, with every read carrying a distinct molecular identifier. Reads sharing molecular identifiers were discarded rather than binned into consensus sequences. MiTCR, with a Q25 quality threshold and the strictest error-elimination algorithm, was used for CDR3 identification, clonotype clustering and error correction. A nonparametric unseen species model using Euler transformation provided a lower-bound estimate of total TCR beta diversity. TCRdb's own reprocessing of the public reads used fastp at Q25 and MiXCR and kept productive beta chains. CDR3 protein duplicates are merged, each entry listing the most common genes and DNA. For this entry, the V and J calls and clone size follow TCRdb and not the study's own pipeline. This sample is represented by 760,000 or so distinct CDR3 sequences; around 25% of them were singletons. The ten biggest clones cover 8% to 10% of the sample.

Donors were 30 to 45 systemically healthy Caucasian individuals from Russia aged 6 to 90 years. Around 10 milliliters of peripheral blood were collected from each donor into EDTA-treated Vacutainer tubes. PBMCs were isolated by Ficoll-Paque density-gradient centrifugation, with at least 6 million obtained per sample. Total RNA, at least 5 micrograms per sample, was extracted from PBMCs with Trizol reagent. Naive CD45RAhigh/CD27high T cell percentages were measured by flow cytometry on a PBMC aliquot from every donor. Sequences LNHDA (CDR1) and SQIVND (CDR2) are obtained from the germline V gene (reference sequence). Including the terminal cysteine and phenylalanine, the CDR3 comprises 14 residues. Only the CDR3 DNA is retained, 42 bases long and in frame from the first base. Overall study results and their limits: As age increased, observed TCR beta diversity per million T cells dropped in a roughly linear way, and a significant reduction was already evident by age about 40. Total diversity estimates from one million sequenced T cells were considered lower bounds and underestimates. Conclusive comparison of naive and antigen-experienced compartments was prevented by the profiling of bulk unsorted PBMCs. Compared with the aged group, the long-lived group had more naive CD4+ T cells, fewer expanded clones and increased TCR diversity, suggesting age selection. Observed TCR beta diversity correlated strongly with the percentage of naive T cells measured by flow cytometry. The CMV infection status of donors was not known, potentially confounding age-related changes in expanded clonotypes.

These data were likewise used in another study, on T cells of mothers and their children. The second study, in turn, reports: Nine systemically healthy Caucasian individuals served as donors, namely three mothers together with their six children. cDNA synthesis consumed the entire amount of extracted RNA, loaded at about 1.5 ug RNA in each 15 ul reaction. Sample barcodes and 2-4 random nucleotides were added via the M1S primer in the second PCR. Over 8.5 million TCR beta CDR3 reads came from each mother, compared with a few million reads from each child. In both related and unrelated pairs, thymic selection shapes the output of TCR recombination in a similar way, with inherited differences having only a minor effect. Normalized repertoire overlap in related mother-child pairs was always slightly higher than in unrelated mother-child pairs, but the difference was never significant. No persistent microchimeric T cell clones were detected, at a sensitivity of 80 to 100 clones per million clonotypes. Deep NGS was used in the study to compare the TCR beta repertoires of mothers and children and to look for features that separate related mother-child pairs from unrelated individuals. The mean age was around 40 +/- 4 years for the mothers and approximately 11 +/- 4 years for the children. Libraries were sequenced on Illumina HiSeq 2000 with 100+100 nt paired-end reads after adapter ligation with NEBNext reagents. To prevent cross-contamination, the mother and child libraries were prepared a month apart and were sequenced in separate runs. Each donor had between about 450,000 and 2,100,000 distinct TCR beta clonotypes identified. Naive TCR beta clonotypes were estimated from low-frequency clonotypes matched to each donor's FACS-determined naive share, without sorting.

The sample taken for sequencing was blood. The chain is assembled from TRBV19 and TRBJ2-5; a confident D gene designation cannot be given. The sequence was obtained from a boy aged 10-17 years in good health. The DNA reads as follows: TGTGCCAGTAGTACTTGGACCGGTCGAGAGACCCAGCACTTC. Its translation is CASSTWTGRETQHF.